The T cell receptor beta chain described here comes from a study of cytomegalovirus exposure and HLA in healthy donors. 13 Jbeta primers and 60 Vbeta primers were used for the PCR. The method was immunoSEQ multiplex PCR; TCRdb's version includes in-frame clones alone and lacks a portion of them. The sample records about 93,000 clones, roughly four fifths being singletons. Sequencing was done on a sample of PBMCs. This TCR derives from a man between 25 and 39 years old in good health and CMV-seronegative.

The CDR3 loop is CATLRTVKAYGYTF. The CDR3 DNA sequence: TGTGCCACATTAAGGACAGTGAAAGCCTATGGCTACACCTTC. V is TRBV6-5 and J is TRBJ1-2; tentative D call: TRBD1 (6 bases). Trimming removed 10 bases from V and 4 bases from J, with 19 bases in between. Germline CDR1 reads MNHEY; CDR2 reads SVGAGI. This CDR3 has 14 amino acids.